This T cell receptor beta chain came from a study of T cells in localized non-small cell lung cancer. Assay used: immunoSEQ multiplex PCR; TCRdb lists only in-frame clones, some missing. The top ten clones hold roughly 18% of a sample with 40,000 to 60,000 clones, approximately 80% of them seen once. With 4 bases clipped from V and 2 bases from J, the junction kept 4 bases outside the gene matches. The germline V gene encodes CDR1 SGHRS and CDR2 YFSETQ. CDR3 length: 16 amino acids. This material consisted of peripheral blood mononuclear cells, taken before any cancer treatment. V gene TRBV5-1 combines with J gene TRBJ2-1; 12 bases agree with TRBD2. The sequence was obtained from a man aged 35-69 years with stage III lung adenocarcinoma. CDR3 bases: TGCGCCAGCAGCGCCTCTAGCGGGGGGGCCTACAATGAGCAGTTCTTC. It encodes CASSASSGGAYNEQFF.